The 28 T cell receptor beta chains given below trace back to one sample, sequenced in a study of identifying expanded T cells in peripheral blood. Generated by immunoSEQ multiplex PCR, the TCRdb table keeps only in-frame clones and is missing some. This sample has 60,000 to 80,000 clones, with approximately 87% found just once. Sequencing was done on a sample of blood. The receptors were sampled from a person aged 18-69 years in good health.

The CDR3 nucleotides read TGCGCCAGCAGTCAATTGGGCCAACGGGGCACTGAAGCTTTCTTT. Amino acids: CASSQLGQRGTEAFF. The V call is TRBV23-1, the J call TRBJ1-1; D is unclear. TRBV23-1 qualifies as an ORF whose function is uncertain. The CDR3 totals 15 residues. V lost 1 base and J 4 bases, leaving 13 bases between the germline ends.

This chain uses TRBV28 with TRBJ1-2; D is perhaps TRBD1 (5 bases). CDR3 length equals 13 residues. Looked up from germline, CDR1 is MDHEN and CDR2 is SYDVKM. V lost 6 bases to trimming and J lost 1 base, with 9 bases between them. For the CDR3, the DNA is TGTGCCAGCAGCGACAGTATTAACTATGGCTACACCTTC. Its translation: CASSDSINYGYTF.

This clone has only a few counts. V and J are TRBV2 and TRBJ2-7; TRBD1 aligns across 7 bases. The ends lost 4 bases at V and 5 bases at J; junction bases unmatched: 5. There are 13 residues in the CDR3. Germline V gene sequence: CDR1 SNHLY, CDR2 FYNNEI. The CDR3 region is CASSGQGGDEQYF. Here the CDR3 DNA reads TGTGCCAGCAGTGGACAGGGTGGTGACGAGCAGTACTTC.

The rearrangement joins TRBV20-1 to TRBJ1-2; D is ambiguous. Trimming stripped 4 bases from V and 8 bases from J, with 8 bases between. Germline V gene data show CDR1 as DFQATT and CDR2 as SNEGSKA (reference sequence). The CDR3 covers 10 residues. For the CDR3, the DNA is TGCAGTGCTACCGGGTCGGGCTACACCTTC. Translating it yields CSATGSGYTF.

V is TRBV5-1 and J is TRBJ2-3; 8 bases align to TRBD2. Per the germline V gene, CDR1 is SGHRS and CDR2 is YFSETQ. Losses at the gene ends were 0 bases for V and 4 bases for J; bases not matched to a gene: 7. The CDR3 is made up of 16 amino acids. In DNA form, the CDR3 reads TGCGCCAGCAGCTTGGGACCCGGGACTAGGGCAGATACGCAGTATTTT. Translating it yields CASSLGPGTRADTQYF.

This clone showed up just once. The chain has TRBV5-1 and TRBJ2-7; D ambiguous. V dropped 1 base and J dropped 0 bases, with 8 bases sitting between them. The CDR3 runs to 14 residues. The V gene's germline CDR1 is SGHRS and CDR2 YFSETQ. Here the CDR3 DNA reads TGCGCCAGCAGCTTGCAGAGTAGCTCCTACGAGCAGTACTTC. Translation gives CASSLQSSSYEQYF.

This clone appeared a single time. This chain connects TRBV9 to TRBJ1-5; perhaps TRBD1 as D (5 bases). Germline V gene lookup returns CDR1 SGDLS and CDR2 YYNGEE. The CDR3 spans 15 residues. Trimming left V 6 bases short and J 3 bases short, with 16 bases between. The CDR3 coding sequence is TGTGCCAGCAACGGGGCAGGGACCTCCAATCAGCCCCAGCATTTT. Protein sequence: CASNGAGTSNQPQHF.

The chain uses TRBV7-2 and TRBJ1-4; 9 bases fit TRBD1. The V gene's germline CDR1 is SGHTA and CDR2 FQGNSA. The length of the CDR3 is 16 residues. Trimming removed 5 bases from V and 8 bases from J; junction bases left unmatched: 12. This chain's CDR3 is CASSPVPGQGYEKLFF. As DNA, the CDR3 is TGTGCCAGCAGCCCCGTACCCGGACAGGGGTACGAAAAACTGTTTTTT.

V gene TRBV19 combines with J gene TRBJ2-2, with D possibly matching TRBD1 (6 bases). Germline CDR1 LNHDA, CDR2 SQIVND (reference sequence). The CDR3 is made up of 12 amino acids. Trimming took 11 bases from V and 6 from J, leaving 13 bases between them. Here the CDR3 reads CASGASPGELFF. CDR3 DNA sequence: TGTGCCTCAGGGGCTAGCCCCGGGGAGCTGTTTTTT.

This clone was recorded once. This chain joins TRBV6-4 and TRBJ1-3, with 9 bases fitting TRBD1. Germline lookup yields CDR1 MRHNA and CDR2 SNTAGT. V dropped 6 bases and J dropped 0; count of bases not matched to a gene: 3. The CDR3 contains 15 residues. In DNA, the CDR3 is TGTGCCAGCAGCCGGGACAGGGCCTCTGGAAACACCATATATTTT. Protein: CASSRDRASGNTIYF.

The chain couples TRBV4-3 to TRBJ2-7; 7 nucleotides line up with TRBD1. V lost 3 bases and J lost 1; bases outside the gene matches: 6. Germline CDR1 and CDR2: LGHNA and YSLEER. CDR3 length: 15 residues. CDR3 sequence: CASSQYGTASYEQYF. CDR3 nucleotides: TGCGCCAGCAGCCAGTATGGGACAGCTTCCTACGAGCAGTACTTC.

Notes on this clone: Other DNA sequences of this sample code for an identical CDR3. V gene TRBV5-1 combines with J gene TRBJ2-2; D gene ambiguous. The V and J ends lost 0 bases and 5 bases respectively, with 5 bases between them. Germline CDR1 and CDR2: SGHRS and YFSETQ. This CDR3 has 13 amino acids. The CDR3 DNA sequence: TGCGCCAGCAGCTTGGAGGGAACCGGGGAGCTGTTTTTT. This encodes CASSLEGTGELFF.

V and J are TRBV5-1 and TRBJ2-7; the D gene is possibly TRBD1 (5 bases). The V end was cut by 0 bases, the J end by 2 bases, with 9 bases between. In germline, CDR1 is SGHRS, CDR2 YFSETQ. The CDR3 extends over 14 amino acids. CDR3 protein: CASSLDRPAYEQYF. In nucleotides, the CDR3 is TGCGCCAGCAGCTTGGACAGGCCGGCCTACGAGCAGTACTTC.

This chain links TRBV11-2 with TRBJ2-7, with a possible D match to TRBD2 (6 bases). Trimming took off 5 bases at V and 0 bases at J, with 26 bases between the two ends. The CDR3 runs 19 residues. Germline CDR1 reads SGHAT; CDR2 reads FQNNGV. As DNA, the CDR3 is TGTGCCAGCAGCCCGATCAACCGACAAAATAGCGGAAACTCCTACGAGCAGTACTTC. Translated, it gives CASSPINRQNSGNSYEQYF.

The chain uses TRBV6-5 and TRBJ2-7; 8 bases match TRBD1. The CDR3 length is 16 residues. J lost 11 bases, V lost 3 bases, and 18 bases had no gene match. Germline assignment: CDR1 MNHEY and CDR2 SVGAGI. The CDR3 region is CASSYSHRGTGSRKYF. Here the CDR3 DNA reads TGTGCCAGCAGTTATTCCCATCGGGGGACAGGAAGTCGGAAGTACTTC.

This chain uses TRBV29-1 with TRBJ2-1; D might be TRBD2 (5 bases). From germline, CDR1 is SQVTM and CDR2 ANQGSEA. With 2 bases removed from V and 1 base from J, the gap between germline ends came to 12 bases. The CDR3 length is 15 residues. CDR3 nucleotides: TGCAGCGTTGAAAATCAACTAGGATCCTACAATGAGCAGTTCTTC. This gives the protein CSVENQLGSYNEQFF.

This clone was counted only a few times. The J gene is TRBJ2-7, the V gene TRBV27, with 7 bases lining up with TRBD2. The germline V gene encodes CDR1 MNHEY and CDR2 SMNVEV (reference sequence). The V gene end was trimmed by 2 bases and the J gene end by 6 bases; junction bases not matched to a gene: 4. This CDR3 is built from 13 residues. CDR3 region: CASSLGGGSEQYF. CDR3 nucleotides: TGTGCCAGCAGTTTAGGGGGGGGGTCCGAGCAGTACTTC.

J is TRBJ1-5 and V is TRBV6-1, with D possibly being TRBD1 (6 bases). Trimming shortened V by 1 base and J by 9 bases, and 10 bases separated the two germline ends. Germline-derived CDR1 and CDR2 are MNHNS and SASEGT. The length of the CDR3 is 13 residues. The CDR3 DNA follows: TGTGCCAGCAGTGAAGAGGGGGATCGGCCCCAGCATTTT. It yields the protein CASSEEGDRPQHF.

This chain joins TRBV11-1 and TRBJ2-7, with no clear D. Germline V lookup: CDR1 SGHAT, CDR2 FQDESV (reference sequence). Deletions cut 0 bases from V and 3 bases from J, with 6 bases between. This CDR3 region has 13 residues. CDR3 DNA sequence: TGTGCCAGCAGCTTAGCAGTAATCTACGAGCAGTACTTC. It translates to CASSLAVIYEQYF.

The chain recombines TRBV7-8 with TRBJ2-3, with D possibly being TRBD2 (6 bases). Germline CDR1 SGHVS, CDR2 FQNEAQ. CDR3 length: 16 amino acids. V lost 5 bases and J 0 bases, leaving 15 bases between the germline ends. The DNA of the CDR3 is TGTGCCAGCAGCCCTAGGCCGGGGACTAGCACAGATACGCAGTATTTT. It is translated as CASSPRPGTSTDTQYF.

The rearrangement uses TRBV7-3 and TRBJ2-7; D gene ambiguous. Trimming took off 5 bases at V and 3 bases at J, with 8 bases between the two ends. Per germline, CDR1 SGHTA and CDR2 FQGTGA. This CDR3 is 12 amino acids long. The CDR3 loop is CASSGDGYEQYF. The CDR3, as DNA: TGTGCCAGCAGCGGTGACGGCTACGAGCAGTACTTC.

This rearrangement joins TRBV20-1 to TRBJ1-2, with 10 bases aligning to TRBD1. There are 11 residues in the CDR3. Germline CDR1 reads DFQATT; CDR2 reads SNEGSKA (reference sequence). J was trimmed by 13 bases and V by 6 bases; bases with no gene match: 8. This CDR3 reads CSAPTGGARTF. The CDR3 DNA reads as TGCAGTGCCCCGACAGGGGGCGCCCGCACCTTC.

The rearrangement links TRBV15 to TRBJ2-1; the match to TRBD1 covers 7 bases. Germline V gives CDR1 LNHNV, CDR2 YYDKDF (reference sequence). The length of the CDR3 is 17 residues. V gave up 0 bases and J gave up 6 bases; unmatched junction bases: 11. The DNA for the CDR3 is TGTGCCACCAGCAGAGACATTTGGGACAGCCTTCTCAATGAGCAGTTCTTC. Protein product: CATSRDIWDSLLNEQFF.

The rearrangement joins TRBV7-8 to TRBJ2-7; 7 bases are shared with TRBD1. The V segment lost 0 bases and the J segment 2 bases; nucleotides outside the gene matches: 7. The CDR3 loop spans 16 amino acids. Looked up from germline, CDR1 is SGHVS and CDR2 is FQNEAQ. This CDR3 reads CASSLAGTVSAYEQYF. CDR3 nucleotides: TGTGCCAGCAGCTTAGCCGGGACAGTAAGCGCCTACGAGCAGTACTTC.

The rearrangement links TRBV5-1 to TRBJ2-3; perhaps D is TRBD1 or TRBD2 (5 bases each). The V gene lost 2 bases and the J gene lost 0 bases, with 13 bases spanning the gap. Germline-derived CDR1 and CDR2 are SGHRS and YFSETQ. This CDR3 contains 16 residues. The CDR3 region has the DNA TGCGCCAGCAGCTTTTCATCGGGGCAGAGCACAGATACGCAGTATTTT. It specifies CASSFSSGQSTDTQYF.

The chain links TRBV20-1 to TRBJ2-3; a weak D match, TRBD1 (5 bases). The germline CDR1 and CDR2 sequences are DFQATT and SNEGSKA (reference sequence). V dropped 6 bases and J dropped 9 bases, with 13 bases sitting between them. This CDR3 has 11 residues. Written as DNA, the CDR3 is TGCAGTGCCACCCAGGGCAGGACGCAGTATTTT. This gives the protein CSATQGRTQYF.

The rearrangement joins TRBV6-5 to TRBJ1-4; 9 bases are shared with TRBD1. From germline, CDR1 is MNHEY and CDR2 SVGAGI. After removal of 6 bases from V and 5 bases from J, the junction contained 7 bases not matched to a gene. This CDR3 has 15 residues. The CDR3 coding sequence is TGTGCCAGCAGCAACCGACAGGGGGGGAATGAAAAACTGTTTTTT. This encodes CASSNRQGGNEKLFF.

V and J are TRBV18 and TRBJ1-2; TRBD1 aligns across 10 bases. The CDR3 runs 15 residues. The germline V gene encodes CDR1 KGHSH and CDR2 LQKENI. The V gene end was trimmed by 3 bases and the J gene end by 2 bases; junction bases not matched to a gene: 3. As DNA, the CDR3 is TGTGCCAGCTCACCTTCGACAGGGGGCAACTATGGCTACACCTTC. Amino acid sequence: CASSPSTGGNYGYTF.